Given below is one T cell receptor (beta chain) in context. Germline CDR1 and CDR2: MDHEN and SYDVKM. The V and J ends lost 4 bases and 5 bases respectively, with 6 bases between them. The CDR3 loop spans 11 amino acids. The record originates from a study of blood T cell repertoires in COVID-19. Study-level information: Samples representing acute and convalescent COVID-19 were sourced from the United States, Italy and Spain. Sources were T cells, B-cell-depleted T cells, or PBMCs; the material itself was cDNA or gDNA.

In the source study's methods: Amplification of reference gene primers was used by the study to estimate nucleated cell counts. The protocol was immunoSEQ multiplex PCR, while the TCRdb copy is restricted to in-frame clones and leaves out a portion. From that table come the V and J calls and clone size; the DNA was used to work out D and trimming. The sample holds 40,000 to 60,000 clones, more than 90% seen once. Sequencing was done on a sample of peripheral blood. The rearrangement links TRBV28 to TRBJ2-7; TRBD2 might be the D (6 bases). The sequence was collected from a human donor in a cohort sampled during active COVID-19. The CDR3 region is CASSWEDEQYF. CDR3 bases: TGTGCCAGCAGTTGGGAGGACGAGCAGTACTTC.